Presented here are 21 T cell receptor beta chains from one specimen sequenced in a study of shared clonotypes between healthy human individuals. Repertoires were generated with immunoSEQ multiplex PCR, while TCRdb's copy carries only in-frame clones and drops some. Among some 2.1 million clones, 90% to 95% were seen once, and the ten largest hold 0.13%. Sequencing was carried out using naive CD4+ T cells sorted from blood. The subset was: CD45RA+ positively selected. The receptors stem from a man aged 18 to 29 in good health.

The CDR3, as DNA: TGTGCCTCGAGGGAAGCGGGAGGGTCAGACACCGGGGAGCTGTTTTTT. Translation: CASREAGGSDTGELFF. The chain joins TRBV19 to TRBJ2-2; 10 bases agree with TRBD2. The CDR3 consists of 16 residues. With 11 bases clipped from V and 3 bases from J, the junction kept 12 bases outside the gene matches. Germline CDR1 and CDR2: LNHDA and SQIVND (reference sequence).

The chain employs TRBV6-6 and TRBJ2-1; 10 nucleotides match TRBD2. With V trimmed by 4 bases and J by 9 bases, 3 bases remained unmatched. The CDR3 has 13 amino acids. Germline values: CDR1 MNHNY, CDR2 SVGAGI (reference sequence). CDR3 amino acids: CASSSASGSEQFF. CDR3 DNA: TGTGCCAGCAGTTCCGCTAGCGGGAGTGAGCAGTTCTTC.

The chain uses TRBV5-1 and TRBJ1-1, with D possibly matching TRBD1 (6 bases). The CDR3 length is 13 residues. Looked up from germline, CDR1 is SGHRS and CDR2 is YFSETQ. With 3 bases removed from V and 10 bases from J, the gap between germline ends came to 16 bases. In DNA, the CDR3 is TGCGCCAGCAGCTATACAGCACAGGGTCGAGCTTTCTTT. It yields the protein CASSYTAQGRAFF. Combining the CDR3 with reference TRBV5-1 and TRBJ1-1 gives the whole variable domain KAGVTQTPRYLIKTRGQQVTLSCSPISGHRSVSWYQQTPGQGLQFLFEYFSETQRNKGNFPGRFSGRQFSNSRSEMNVSTLELGDSALYLCASSYTAQGRAFFGQGTRLTVV.

The CDR3 is CASRSDRTPSPLHF. Here the CDR3 DNA reads TGTGCCAGCAGGTCGGACAGGACCCCTTCACCCCTCCACTTT. V gene TRBV28 combines with J gene TRBJ1-6, with TRBD1 matching 7 bases. The CDR3 runs 14 residues. Trimming at V came to 6 bases and at J to 9 bases, leaving 8 bases not matched to a gene. From germline, CDR1 is MDHEN and CDR2 SYDVKM.

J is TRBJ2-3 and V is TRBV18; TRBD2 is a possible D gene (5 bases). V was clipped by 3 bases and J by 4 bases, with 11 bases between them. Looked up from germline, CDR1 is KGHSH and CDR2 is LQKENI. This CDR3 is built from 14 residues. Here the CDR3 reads CASSPYSEADTQYF. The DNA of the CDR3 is TGTGCCAGCTCACCGTATAGCGAAGCAGATACGCAGTATTTT. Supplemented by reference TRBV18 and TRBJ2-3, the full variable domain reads NAGVMQNPRHLVRRRGQEARLRCSPMKGHSHVYWYRQLPEEGLKFMVYLQKENIIDESGMPKERFSAEFPKEGPSILRIQQVVRGDSAAYFCASSPYSEADTQYFGPGTRLTVL.

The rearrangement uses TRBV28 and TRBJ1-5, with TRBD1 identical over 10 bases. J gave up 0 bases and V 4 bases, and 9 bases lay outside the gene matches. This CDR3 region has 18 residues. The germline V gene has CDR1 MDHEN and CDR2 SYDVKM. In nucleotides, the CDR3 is TGTGCCAGCAGTTCCCCCGGGACAGGGGCGTATAGCAATCAGCCCCAGCATTTT. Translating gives CASSSPGTGAYSNQPQHF.

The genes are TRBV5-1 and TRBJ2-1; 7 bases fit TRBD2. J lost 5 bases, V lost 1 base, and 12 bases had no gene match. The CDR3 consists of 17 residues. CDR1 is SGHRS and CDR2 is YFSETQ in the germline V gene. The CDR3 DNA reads TGCGCCAGCAGCTTGTTACCCGGACCCGGGGGGAACAATGAGCAGTTCTTC. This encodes CASSLLPGPGGNNEQFF.

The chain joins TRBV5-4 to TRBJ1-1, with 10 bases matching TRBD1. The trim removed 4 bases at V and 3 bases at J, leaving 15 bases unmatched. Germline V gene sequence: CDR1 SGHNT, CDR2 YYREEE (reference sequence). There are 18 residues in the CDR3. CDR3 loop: CASSHPRDRGKVDTEAFF. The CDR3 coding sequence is TGTGCCAGCAGCCACCCCCGGGACAGGGGTAAGGTGGACACTGAAGCTTTCTTT.

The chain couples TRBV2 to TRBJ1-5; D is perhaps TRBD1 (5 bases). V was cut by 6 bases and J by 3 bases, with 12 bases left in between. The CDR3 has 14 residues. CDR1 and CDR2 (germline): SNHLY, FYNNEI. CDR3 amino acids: CASSGDRINQPQHF. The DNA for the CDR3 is TGTGCCAGCAGCGGCGACAGAATCAATCAGCCCCAGCATTTT.

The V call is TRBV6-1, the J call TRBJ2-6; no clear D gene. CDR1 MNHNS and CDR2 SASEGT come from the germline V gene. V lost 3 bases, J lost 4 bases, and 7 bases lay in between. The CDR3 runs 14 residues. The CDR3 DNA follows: TGTGCCAGCAGTGACAAATCCGGGGCCAACGTCCTGACTTTC. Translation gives CASSDKSGANVLTF.

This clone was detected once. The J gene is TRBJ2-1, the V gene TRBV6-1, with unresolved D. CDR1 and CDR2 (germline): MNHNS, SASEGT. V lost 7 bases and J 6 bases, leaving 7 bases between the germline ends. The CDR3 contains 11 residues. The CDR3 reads CASTDLNEQFF. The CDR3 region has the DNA TGTGCCAGCACGGACCTCAATGAGCAGTTCTTC.

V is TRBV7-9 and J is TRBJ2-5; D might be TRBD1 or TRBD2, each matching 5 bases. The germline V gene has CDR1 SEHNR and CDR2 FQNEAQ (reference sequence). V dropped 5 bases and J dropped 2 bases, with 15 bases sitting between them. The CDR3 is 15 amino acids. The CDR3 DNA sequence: TGTGCCAGCAGCCTCGAGTCGGGGCCTCAAGAGACCCAGTACTTC. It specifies CASSLESGPQETQYF. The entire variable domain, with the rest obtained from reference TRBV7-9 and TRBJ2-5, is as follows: DTGVSQNPRHKITKRGQNVTFRCDPISEHNRLYWYRQTLGQGPEFLTYFQNEAQLEKSRLLSDRFSAERPKGSFSTLEIQRTEQGDSAMYLCASSLESGPQETQYFGPGTRLLVL.

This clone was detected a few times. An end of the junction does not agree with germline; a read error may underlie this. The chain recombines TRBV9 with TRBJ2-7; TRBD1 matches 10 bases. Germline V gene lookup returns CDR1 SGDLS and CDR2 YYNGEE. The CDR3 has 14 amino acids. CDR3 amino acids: CASSASGQGFEQHF. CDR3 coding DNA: TGTGCCAGCAGCGCCTCGGGACAGGGGTTCGAGCAGCACTTC.

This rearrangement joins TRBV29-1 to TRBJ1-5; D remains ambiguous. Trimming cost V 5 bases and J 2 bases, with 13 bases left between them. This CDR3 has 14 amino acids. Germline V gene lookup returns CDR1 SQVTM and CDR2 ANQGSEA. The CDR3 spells CSVRASGGNQPQHF. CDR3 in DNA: TGCAGCGTTCGGGCTTCCGGGGGCAATCAGCCCCAGCATTTT.

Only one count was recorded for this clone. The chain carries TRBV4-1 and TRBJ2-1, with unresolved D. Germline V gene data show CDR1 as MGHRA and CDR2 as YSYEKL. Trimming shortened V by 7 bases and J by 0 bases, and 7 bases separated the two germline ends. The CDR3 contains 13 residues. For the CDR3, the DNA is TGCGCCAGCACCGGTCGCTCCTACAATGAGCAGTTCTTC. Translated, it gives CASTGRSYNEQFF.

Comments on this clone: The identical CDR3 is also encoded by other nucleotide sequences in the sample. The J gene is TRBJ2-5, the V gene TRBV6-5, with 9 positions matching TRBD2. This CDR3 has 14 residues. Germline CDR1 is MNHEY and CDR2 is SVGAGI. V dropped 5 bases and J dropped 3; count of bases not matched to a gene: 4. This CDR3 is CASSHAGGEETQYF. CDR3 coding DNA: TGTGCCAGCAGTCACGCGGGAGGGGAAGAGACCCAGTACTTC.

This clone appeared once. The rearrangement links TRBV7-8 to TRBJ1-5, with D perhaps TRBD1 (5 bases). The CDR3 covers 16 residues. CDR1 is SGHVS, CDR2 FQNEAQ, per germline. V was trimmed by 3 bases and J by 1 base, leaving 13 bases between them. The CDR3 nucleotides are TGTGCCAGCAGCTTCCGGGGCCCGTGGAGCAATCAGCCCCAGCATTTT. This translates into CASSFRGPWSNQPQHF.

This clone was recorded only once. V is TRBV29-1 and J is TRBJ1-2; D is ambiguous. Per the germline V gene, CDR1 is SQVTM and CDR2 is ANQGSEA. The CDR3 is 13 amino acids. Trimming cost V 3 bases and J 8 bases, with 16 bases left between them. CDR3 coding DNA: TGCAGCGTTGAGTGGACGGAGGCTTGGGGCTACACCTTC. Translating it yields CSVEWTEAWGYTF.

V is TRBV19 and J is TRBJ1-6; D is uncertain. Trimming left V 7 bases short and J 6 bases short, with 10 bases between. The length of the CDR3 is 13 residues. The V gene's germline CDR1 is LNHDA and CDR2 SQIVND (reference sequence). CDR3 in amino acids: CASKEVGNSPLHF. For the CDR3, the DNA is TGTGCCAGTAAGGAGGTGGGTAATTCACCCCTCCACTTT.

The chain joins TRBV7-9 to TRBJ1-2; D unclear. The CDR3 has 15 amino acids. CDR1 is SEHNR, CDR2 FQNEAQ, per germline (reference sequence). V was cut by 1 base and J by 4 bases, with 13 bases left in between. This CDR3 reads CASSLEYTAGYGYTF. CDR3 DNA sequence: TGTGCCAGCAGCTTAGAATACACGGCGGGCTATGGCTACACCTTC.

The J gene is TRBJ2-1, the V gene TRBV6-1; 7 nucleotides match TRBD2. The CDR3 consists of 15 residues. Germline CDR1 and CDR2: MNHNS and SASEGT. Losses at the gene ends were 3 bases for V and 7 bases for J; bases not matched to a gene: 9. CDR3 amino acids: CASSEMRLAMNEQFF. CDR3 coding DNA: TGTGCCAGCAGTGAGATGAGACTAGCTATGAATGAGCAGTTCTTC.